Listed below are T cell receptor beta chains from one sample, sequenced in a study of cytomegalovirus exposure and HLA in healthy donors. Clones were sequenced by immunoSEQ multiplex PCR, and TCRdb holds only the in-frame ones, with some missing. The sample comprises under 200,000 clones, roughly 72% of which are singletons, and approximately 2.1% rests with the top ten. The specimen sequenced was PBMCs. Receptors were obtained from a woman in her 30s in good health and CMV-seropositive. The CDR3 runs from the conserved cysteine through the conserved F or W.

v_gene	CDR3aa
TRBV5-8	CASSLVWTPGPGGAEAFF
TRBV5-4	CASSLDGEGDTEAFF
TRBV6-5	CASRLYITPSYEQYF
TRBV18	CASSPQGYRNSPLHF
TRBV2	CASSSGTNYGYTF
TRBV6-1	CASREGGRGIDEQYF
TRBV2	CASSGLAGTDTQYF
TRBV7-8	CASSWGRRGGRTEAFF
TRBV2	CASSGGRGYEQYF
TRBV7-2	CASSLRQGAEGETQYF
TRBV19	CASSIFLSSGEGYTF
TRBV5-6	CASSSEDKRTDTQYF
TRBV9	CASSVVGTGELFF
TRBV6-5	CASSSAFRGHYGYTF
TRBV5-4	CASSSGGTGSTDTQYF
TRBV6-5	CASSLVDGSSGNTIYF
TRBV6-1	CASSHDREWGYTF
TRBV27	CASSSLSGASTDTQYF
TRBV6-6	CASSYTIGSPSYEQYF
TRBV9	CASSPSGRGTYEQYF
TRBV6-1	CASRELVSLDTQYF
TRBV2	CASSEGASGTYEQYF
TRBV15	CATSHLKGLYGYTF
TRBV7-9	CASSSNPGQEAFF
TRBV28	CASKRRQSYGYTF
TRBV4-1	CASSQGNSGEQFF
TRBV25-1	CASSTGAYGYTF
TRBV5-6	CASSLGRAVDTQYF
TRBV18	CASSPGHPQYEKLFF
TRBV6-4	CASSDSDRTADTQYF
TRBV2	CASSEAGTGSNTDTQYF
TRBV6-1	CASSEGTGGAGYTF
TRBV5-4	CASSPEVAGVSEQYF
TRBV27	CASSLSVGGDTEAFF
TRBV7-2	CASSPGQEETQYF
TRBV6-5	CASSYTEPGYGYTF
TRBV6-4	CASGGASTDTQYF
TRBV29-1	CSVASAGGKQETQYF
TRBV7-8	CASSRRGTSGTIVSYNEQFF
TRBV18	CASSPSSTGPLSNQPQHF
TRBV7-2	CASSPVVGGTISEYF
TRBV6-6	CASIKDRGYEKLFF
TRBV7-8	CASSLGLGRGQETQYF
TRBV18	CASSPYSRPDTEAFF
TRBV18	CASSPLKAEEETQYF
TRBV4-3	CASSQDGSYGYTF
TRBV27	CASSPYRGNQETQYF
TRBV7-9	CASSLPTGTANTEAFF
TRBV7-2	CASSLGPDTEAFF
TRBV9	CASSVAGAGTEAFF
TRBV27	CASSPTPSADTQYF